This TCR beta chain was obtained from a study of Ad26.COV2.S vaccination and SARS-CoV-2 variants. Whole-study context: Trial arm assignment for the donor was COV1001 Ad26.COV2.S. Study-level results: Reportedly, spike-specific CD8+ and CD4+ T cell responses achieved substantial breadth once vaccination had taken place. Recipients of either vaccine or placebo displayed similar breadth of non-spike TCRs.

Here immunoSEQ multiplex PCR was the method, and the copy in TCRdb shows in-frame clones only, minus some. The repertoire holds hundreds of thousands of clones, with 83% as singletons. Treatment of the sample: some 19 received Ad26.COV2.S at low or high dose, single or two shots; several received placebo; per-sample allocation not given. Sampling occurred on day 63 after the first vaccine or placebo injection. Boston hosted the donor, who was an adult aged 18-55 years. Points on this clone: Its antigen is as yet unknown.

There are 17 residues in the CDR3. Trimming at V came to 5 bases and at J to 6 bases, leaving 10 bases not matched to a gene. Germline values: CDR1 SGHNT, CDR2 YENEEA. V usage is TRBV11-3 and J usage is TRBJ2-1; TRBD2 matches at 13 bases. Sequencing used peripheral blood, obtained in a trial of Ad26.COV2.S vaccine versus placebo. The source is a person between 18 and 65 years old who received the Ad26.COV2.S COVID-19 vaccine or a placebo. The CDR3 reads CASSRATSGGPVNEQFF. CDR3 DNA sequence: TGTGCCAGCAGCCGCGCGACTAGCGGGGGGCCCGTCAATGAGCAGTTCTTC.